This T cell receptor beta chain was captured by sequencing in a study of control samples from healthy donors and cancer patients. Sequencing was performed with immunoSEQ multiplex PCR; in TCRdb, only in-frame clones are kept and a portion is missing. This sample has 90,000 to 100,000 clones, with approximately 78% found just once. This CDR3 region has 14 residues. Germline CDR1 is SQVTM and CDR2 is ANQGSEA. V trimming: 6 bases; J trimming: 3 bases; junction bases outside the gene matches: 6. This clone came up once. Sequenced input: blood. The chain joins TRBV29-1 to TRBJ2-3, with 10 bases aligning to TRBD1. The sequence was obtained from a man aged 60 to 75 in good health. CDR3 bases: TGCAGCGTGCCCCGGGACAGGGGAACAGATACGCAGTATTTT. As protein: CSVPRDRGTDTQYF.